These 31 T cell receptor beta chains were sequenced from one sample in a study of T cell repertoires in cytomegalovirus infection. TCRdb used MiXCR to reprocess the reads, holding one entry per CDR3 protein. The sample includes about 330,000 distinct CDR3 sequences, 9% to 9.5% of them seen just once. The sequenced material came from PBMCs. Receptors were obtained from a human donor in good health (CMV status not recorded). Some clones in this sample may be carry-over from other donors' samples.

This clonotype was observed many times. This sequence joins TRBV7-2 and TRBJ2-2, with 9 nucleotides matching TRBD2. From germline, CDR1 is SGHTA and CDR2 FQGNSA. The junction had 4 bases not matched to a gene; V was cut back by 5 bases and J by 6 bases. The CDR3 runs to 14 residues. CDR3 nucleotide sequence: TGTGCCAGCAGCCCCATAGCGGGAGCCGGGGAGCTGTTTTTT. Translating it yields CASSPIAGAGELFF.

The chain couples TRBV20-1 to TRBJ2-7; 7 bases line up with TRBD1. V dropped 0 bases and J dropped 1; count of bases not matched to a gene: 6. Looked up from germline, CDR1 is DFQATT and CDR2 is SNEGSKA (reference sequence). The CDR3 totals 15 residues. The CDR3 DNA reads TGCAGTGCTAGAGATCAACAGGGGCAATCCTACGAGCAGTACTTC. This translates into CSARDQQGQSYEQYF.

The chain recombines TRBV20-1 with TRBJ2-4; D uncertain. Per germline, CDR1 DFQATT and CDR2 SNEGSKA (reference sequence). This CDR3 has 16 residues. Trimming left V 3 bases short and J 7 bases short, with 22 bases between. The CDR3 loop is CSASIQKYPHANIQYF. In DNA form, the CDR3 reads TGCAGTGCTAGCATACAGAAATACCCTCACGCGAACATTCAGTACTTC.

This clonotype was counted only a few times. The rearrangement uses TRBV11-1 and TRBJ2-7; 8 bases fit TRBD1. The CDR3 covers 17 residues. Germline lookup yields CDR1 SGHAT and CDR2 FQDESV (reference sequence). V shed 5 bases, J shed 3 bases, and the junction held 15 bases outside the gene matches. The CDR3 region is CASSRSGADRALYEQYF. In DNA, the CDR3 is TGTGCCAGCAGCCGCTCGGGCGCGGACAGGGCCCTCTACGAGCAGTACTTC.

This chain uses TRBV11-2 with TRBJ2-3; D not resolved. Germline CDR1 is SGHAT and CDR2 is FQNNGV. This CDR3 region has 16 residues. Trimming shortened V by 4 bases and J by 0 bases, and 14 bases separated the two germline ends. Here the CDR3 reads CASSSPGLQSTDTQYF. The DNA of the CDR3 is TGTGCCAGCAGCTCACCGGGCCTTCAGAGCACAGATACGCAGTATTTT.

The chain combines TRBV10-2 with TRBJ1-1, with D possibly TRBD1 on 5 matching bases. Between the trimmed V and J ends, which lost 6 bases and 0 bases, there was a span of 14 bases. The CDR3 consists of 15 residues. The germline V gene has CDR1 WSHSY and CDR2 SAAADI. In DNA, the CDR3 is TGCGCCAGCAGCTCTTTCCAGGGCATGAACACTGAAGCTTTCTTT. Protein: CASSSFQGMNTEAFF.

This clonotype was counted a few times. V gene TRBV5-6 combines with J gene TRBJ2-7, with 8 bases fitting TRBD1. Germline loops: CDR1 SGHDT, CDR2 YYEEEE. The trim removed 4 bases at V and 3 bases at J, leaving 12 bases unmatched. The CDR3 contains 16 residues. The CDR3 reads CASSPGQGHWSYEQYF. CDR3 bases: TGTGCCAGCAGCCCAGGACAGGGACACTGGAGCTACGAGCAGTACTTC.

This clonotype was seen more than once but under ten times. CDR3 region: CSATGRTEAFF. The CDR3 DNA reads TGCAGTGCTACGGGGAGGACTGAAGCTTTCTTT. The chain joins TRBV20-1 to TRBJ1-1; D unclear. Germline CDR1 is DFQATT and CDR2 is SNEGSKA (reference sequence). With 4 bases removed from V and 5 bases from J, the gap between germline ends came to 8 bases. The CDR3 runs 11 residues.

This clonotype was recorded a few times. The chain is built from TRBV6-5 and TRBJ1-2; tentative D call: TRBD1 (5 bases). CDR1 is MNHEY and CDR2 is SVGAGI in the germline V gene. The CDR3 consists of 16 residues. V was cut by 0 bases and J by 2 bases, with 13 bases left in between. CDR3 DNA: TGTGCCAGCAGTTACTCGAACAGGAAAACAAACTATGGCTACACCTTC. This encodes CASSYSNRKTNYGYTF.

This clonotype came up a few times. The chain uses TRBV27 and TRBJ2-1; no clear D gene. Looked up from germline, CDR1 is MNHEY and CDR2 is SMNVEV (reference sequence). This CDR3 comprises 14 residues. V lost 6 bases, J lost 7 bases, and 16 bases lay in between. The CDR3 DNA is TGTGCCAGCAGACCCTTGACCAACTCAAATGAGCAGTTCTTC. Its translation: CASRPLTNSNEQFF.

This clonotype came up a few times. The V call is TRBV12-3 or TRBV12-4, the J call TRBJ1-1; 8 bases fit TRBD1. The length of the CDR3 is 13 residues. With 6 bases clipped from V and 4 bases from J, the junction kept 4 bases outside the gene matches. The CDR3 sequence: CASRDRVVTEAFF. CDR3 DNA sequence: TGTGCCAGCAGGGACAGGGTAGTCACTGAAGCTTTCTTT.

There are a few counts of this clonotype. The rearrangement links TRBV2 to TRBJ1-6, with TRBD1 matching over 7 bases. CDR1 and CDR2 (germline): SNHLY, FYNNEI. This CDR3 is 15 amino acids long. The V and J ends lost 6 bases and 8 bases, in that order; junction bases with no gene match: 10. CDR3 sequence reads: CASRGGTATYSPLHF. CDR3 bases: TGTGCCAGCAGGGGCGGGACAGCAACGTATTCACCCCTCCACTTT. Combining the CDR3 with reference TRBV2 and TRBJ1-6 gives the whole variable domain EPEVTQTPSHQVTQMGQEVILRCVPISNHLYFYWYRQILGQKVEFLVSFYNNEISEKSEIFDDQFSVERPDGSNFTLKIRSTKLEDSAMYFCASRGGTATYSPLHFGNGTRLTVT.

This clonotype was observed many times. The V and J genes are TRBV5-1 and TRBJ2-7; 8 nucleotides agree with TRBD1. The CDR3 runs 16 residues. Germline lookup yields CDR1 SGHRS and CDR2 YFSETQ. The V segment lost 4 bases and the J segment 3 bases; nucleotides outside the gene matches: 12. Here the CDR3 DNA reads TGCGCCAGCAGCGAAACTGGACAGGGCGCGGGCTACGAGCAGTACTTC. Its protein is CASSETGQGAGYEQYF. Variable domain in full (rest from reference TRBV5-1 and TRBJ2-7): KAGVTQTPRYLIKTRGQQVTLSCSPISGHRSVSWYQQTPGQGLQFLFEYFSETQRNKGNFPGRFSGRQFSNSRSEMNVSTLELGDSALYLCASSETGQGAGYEQYFGPGTRLTVT.

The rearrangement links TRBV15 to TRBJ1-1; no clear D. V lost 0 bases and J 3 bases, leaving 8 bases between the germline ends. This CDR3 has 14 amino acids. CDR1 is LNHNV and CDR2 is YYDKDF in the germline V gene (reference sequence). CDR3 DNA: TGTGCCACCAGCAGAGACCGCTACCACACTGAAGCTTTCTTT. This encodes CATSRDRYHTEAFF.

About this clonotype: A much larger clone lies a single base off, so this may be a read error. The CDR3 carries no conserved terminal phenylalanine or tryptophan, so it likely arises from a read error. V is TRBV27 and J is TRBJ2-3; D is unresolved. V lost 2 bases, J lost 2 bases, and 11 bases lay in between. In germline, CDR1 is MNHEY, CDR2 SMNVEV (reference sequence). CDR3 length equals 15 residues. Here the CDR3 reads CASSLIRALTDTQYL. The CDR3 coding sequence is TGTGCCAGCAGTTTAATCCGGGCCCTCACAGATACGCAGTATCTT.

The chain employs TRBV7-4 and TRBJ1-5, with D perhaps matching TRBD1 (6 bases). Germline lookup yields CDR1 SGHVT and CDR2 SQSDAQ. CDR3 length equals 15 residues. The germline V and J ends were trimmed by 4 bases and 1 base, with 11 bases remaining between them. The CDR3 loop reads CASSSGRGSNQPQHF. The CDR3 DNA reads TGTGCCAGCAGCTCAGGGAGGGGGAGCAATCAGCCCCAGCATTTT.

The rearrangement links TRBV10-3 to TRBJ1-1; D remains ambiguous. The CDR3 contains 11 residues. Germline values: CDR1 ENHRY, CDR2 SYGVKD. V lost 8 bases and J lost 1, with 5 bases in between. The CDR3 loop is CAIGKNTEAFF. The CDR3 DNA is TGTGCCATCGGGAAGAACACTGAAGCTTTCTTT.

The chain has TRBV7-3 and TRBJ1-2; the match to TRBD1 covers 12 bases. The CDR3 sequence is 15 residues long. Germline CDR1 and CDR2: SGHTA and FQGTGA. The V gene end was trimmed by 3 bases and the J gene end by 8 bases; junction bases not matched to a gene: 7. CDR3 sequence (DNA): TGTGCCAGCAGCTTGGGGACAGGGGGCGCGTCCGGCTACACCTTC. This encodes CASSLGTGGASGYTF.

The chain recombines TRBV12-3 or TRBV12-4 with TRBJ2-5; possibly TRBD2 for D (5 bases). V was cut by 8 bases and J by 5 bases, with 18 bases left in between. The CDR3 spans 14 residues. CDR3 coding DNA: TGTGCCAGCGGCCCCTCGAGCGGTTGGGAGACCCAGTACTTC. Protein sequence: CASGPSSGWETQYF.

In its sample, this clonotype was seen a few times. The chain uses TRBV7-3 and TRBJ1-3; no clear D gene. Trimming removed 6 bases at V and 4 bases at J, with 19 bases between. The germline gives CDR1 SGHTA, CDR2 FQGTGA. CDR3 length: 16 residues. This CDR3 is CASRKNLGGGGNTIYF. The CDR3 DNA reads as TGTGCCAGCAGGAAAAACCTAGGAGGAGGAGGAAACACCATATATTTT. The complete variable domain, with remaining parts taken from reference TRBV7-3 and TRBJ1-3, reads GAGVSQTPSNKVTEKGKYVELRCDPISGHTALYWYRQSLGQGPEFLIYFQGTGAADDSGLPNDRFFAVRPEGSVSTLKIQRTERGDSAVYLCASRKNLGGGGNTIYFGEGSWLTVV.

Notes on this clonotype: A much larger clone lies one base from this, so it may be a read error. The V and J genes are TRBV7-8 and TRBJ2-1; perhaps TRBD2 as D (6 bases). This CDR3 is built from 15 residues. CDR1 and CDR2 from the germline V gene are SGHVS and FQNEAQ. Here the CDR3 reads CASSSGRNSFNEQFF. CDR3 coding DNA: TGTGCCAGCAGCTCTGGGAGGAACTCCTTCAATGAGCAGTTCTTC.

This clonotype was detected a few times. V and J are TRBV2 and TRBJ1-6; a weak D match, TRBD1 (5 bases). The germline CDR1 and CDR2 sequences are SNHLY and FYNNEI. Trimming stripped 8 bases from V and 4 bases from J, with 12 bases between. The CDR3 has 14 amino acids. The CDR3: CASAGLNYNSPLHF. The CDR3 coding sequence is TGTGCCAGCGCGGGACTGAATTATAATTCACCCCTCCACTTT.

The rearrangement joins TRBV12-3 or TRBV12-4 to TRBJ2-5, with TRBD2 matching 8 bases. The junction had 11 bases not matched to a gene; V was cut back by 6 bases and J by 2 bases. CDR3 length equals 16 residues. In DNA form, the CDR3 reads TGTGCCAGCAGCCCCTTTAGCGGGGAGAATCAAGAGACCCAGTACTTC. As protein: CASSPFSGENQETQYF.

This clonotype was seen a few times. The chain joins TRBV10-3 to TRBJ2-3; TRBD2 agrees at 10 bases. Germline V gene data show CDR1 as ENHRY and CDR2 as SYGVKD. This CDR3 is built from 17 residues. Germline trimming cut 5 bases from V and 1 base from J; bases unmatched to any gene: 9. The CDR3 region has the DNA TGTGCCATCAGTCGGACTAGCGGAGCCGATCGCACAGATACGCAGTATTTT. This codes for CAISRTSGADRTDTQYF.

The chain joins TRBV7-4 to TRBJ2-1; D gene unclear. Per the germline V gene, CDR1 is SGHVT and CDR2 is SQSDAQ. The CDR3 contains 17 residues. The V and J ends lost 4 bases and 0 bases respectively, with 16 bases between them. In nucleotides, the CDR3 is TGTGCCAGCAGCTCAGAGTGGGCGACGAGCTCCTACAATGAGCAGTTCTTC. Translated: CASSSEWATSSYNEQFF. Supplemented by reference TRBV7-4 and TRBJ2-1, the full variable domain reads GAGVSQSPRYKVAKRGRDVALRCDSISGHVTLYWYRQTLGQGSEVLTYSQSDAQRDKSGRPSGRFSAERPERSVSTLKIQRTEQGDSAVYLCASSSEWATSSYNEQFFGPGTRLTVL.

CDR3 sequence: CASSFFGDYEQYF. CDR3 DNA: TGTGCCAGCAGTTTTTTTGGGGACTACGAGCAGTACTTC. This sequence joins TRBV12-3 or TRBV12-4 and TRBJ2-7; D gene ambiguous. CDR3 length: 13 amino acids. V lost 3 bases and J 3 bases, leaving 9 bases between the germline ends.

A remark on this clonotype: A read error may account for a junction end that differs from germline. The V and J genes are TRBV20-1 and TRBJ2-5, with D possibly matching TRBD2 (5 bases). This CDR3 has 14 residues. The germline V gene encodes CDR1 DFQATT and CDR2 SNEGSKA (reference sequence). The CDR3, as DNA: TGCAGTGCTAGAGATCTGAGGCTGGGAGAGGCCCAGTACTTC. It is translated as CSARDLRLGEAQYF.

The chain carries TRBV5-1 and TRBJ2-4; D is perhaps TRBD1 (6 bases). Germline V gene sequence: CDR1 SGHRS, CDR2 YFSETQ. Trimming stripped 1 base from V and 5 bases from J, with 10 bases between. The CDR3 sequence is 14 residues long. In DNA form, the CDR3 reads TGCGCCAGCAGCTTGAGGCCAGGGGAAAACATTCAGTACTTC. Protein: CASSLRPGENIQYF.

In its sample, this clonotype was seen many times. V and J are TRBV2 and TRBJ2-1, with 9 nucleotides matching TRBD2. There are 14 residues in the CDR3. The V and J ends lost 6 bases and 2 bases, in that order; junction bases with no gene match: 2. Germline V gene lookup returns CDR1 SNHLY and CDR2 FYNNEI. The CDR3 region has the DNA TGTGCCAGCAGACAGCGGGGGGCCTACAATGAGCAGTTCTTC. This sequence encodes CASRQRGAYNEQFF. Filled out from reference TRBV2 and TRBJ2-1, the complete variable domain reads EPEVTQTPSHQVTQMGQEVILRCVPISNHLYFYWYRQILGQKVEFLVSFYNNEISEKSEIFDDQFSVERPDGSNFTLKIRSTKLEDSAMYFCASRQRGAYNEQFFGPGTRLTVL.

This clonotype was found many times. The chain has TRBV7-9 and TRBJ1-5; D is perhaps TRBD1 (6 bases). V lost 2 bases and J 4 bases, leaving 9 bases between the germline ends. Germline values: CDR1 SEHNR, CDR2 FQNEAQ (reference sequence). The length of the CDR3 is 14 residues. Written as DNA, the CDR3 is TGTGCCAGCAGCTTAACAGGGTATAATCAGCCCCAGCATTTT. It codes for CASSLTGYNQPQHF. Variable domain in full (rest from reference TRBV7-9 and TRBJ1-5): DTGVSQNPRHKITKRGQNVTFRCDPISEHNRLYWYRQTLGQGPEFLTYFQNEAQLEKSRLLSDRFSAERPKGSFSTLEIQRTEQGDSAMYLCASSLTGYNQPQHFGDGTRLSIL.

CDR3 in amino acids: CASSPKGRDNYGYTF. In DNA form, the CDR3 reads TGTGCCAGCAGCCCAAAGGGAAGGGACAACTATGGCTACACCTTC. The chain carries TRBV7-2 and TRBJ1-2, with D possibly being TRBD1 (5 bases). Germline V CDR1 and CDR2: SGHTA, FQGNSA. CDR3 length equals 15 residues. Between the trimmed V and J ends, which lost 5 bases and 2 bases, there was a span of 15 bases.